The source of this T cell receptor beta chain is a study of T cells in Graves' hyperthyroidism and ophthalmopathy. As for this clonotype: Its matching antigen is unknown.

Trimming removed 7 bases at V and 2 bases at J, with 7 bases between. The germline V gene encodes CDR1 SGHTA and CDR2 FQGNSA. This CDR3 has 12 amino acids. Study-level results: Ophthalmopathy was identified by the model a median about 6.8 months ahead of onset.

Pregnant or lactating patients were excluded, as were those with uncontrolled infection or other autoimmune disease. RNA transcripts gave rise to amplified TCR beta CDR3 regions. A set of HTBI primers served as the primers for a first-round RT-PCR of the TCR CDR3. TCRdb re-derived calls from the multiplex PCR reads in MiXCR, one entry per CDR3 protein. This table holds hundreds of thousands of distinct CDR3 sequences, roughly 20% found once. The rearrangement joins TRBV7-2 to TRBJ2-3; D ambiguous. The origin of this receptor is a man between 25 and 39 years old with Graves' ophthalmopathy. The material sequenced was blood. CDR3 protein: CASNYITDTQYF. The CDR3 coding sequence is TGTGCCAGCAACTATATCACAGATACGCAGTATTTT.